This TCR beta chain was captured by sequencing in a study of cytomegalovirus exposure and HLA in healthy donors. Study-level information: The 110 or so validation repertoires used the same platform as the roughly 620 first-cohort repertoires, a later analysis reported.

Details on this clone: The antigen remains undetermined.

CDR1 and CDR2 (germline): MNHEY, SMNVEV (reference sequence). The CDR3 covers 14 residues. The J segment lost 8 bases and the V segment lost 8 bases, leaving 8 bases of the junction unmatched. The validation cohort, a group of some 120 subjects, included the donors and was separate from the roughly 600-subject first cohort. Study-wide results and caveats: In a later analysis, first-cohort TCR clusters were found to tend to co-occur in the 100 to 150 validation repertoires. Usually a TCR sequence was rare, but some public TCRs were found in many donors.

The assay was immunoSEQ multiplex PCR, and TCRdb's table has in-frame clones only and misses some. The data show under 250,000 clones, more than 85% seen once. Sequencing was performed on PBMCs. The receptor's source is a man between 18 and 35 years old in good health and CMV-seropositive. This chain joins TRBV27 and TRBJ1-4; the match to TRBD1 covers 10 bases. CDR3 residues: CASCRGTGEEKLFF. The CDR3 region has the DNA TGTGCCAGCTGTAGAGGGACAGGGGAAGAAAAACTGTTTTTT.